Listed below are T cell receptor beta chains from one sample, sequenced in a study of blood T cells in healthy people across ages. TCRdb ran MiXCR on the 5' RACE reads and lists one entry per CDR3 protein. The sample gives hundreds of thousands of distinct CDR3 sequences, about 56% of which show up once; approximately 24% is in the top ten. Sequenced: blood. The source is a man aged 35-49 years in good health. Each CDR3 is given with its conserved first and last residue. The D gene is left open where the match is weak. Size is omitted from some rows. Given values are once, few, many or a class for expanded clones.

v_gene: TRBV29-1
abundance: few
j_gene: TRBJ2-2
d_gene: NA
CDR3aa: CSVDEGFGELFF
CDR3nt: TGCAGCGTTGACGAGGGATTCGGGGAGCTGTTTTTT

v_gene: TRBV6-4
abundance: NA
j_gene: TRBJ2-7
d_gene: NA
CDR3aa: CASSDVASSYNEQYF
CDR3nt: TGTGCCAGCAGTGACGTAGCGAGCTCCTACAATGAGCAGTACTTC

v_gene: TRBV29-1
abundance: NA
j_gene: TRBJ2-3
d_gene: NA
CDR3aa: CSVEDPGRDSTDTQYF
CDR3nt: TGCAGCGTTGAAGATCCGGGGCGTGACAGCACAGATACGCAGTATTTT

v_gene: TRBV2
abundance: once
j_gene: TRBJ2-2
d_gene: TRBD2
CDR3aa: CASSAGLAGGTGELFF
CDR3nt: TGTGCCAGCAGTGCGGGGCTAGCGGGCGGCACCGGGGAGCTGTTTTTT

v_gene: TRBV11-2
abundance: NA
j_gene: TRBJ2-5
d_gene: TRBD2
CDR3aa: CASSYKLAGGPDQETQYF
CDR3nt: TGTGCCAGCAGCTACAAACTAGCGGGGGGGCCGGACCAAGAGACCCAGTACTTC

v_gene: TRBV28
abundance: NA
j_gene: TRBJ1-4
d_gene: NA
CDR3aa: CASSPPLREKLFF
CDR3nt: TGTGCCAGCAGCCCTCCGTTGCGGGAAAAACTGTTTTTT

v_gene: TRBV5-1
abundance: NA
j_gene: TRBJ1-4
d_gene: NA
CDR3aa: CASRELREGEKLFF
CDR3nt: TGCGCCAGCCGCGAGCTCAGGGAGGGAGAAAAACTGTTTTTT

v_gene: TRBV15
abundance: NA
j_gene: TRBJ2-7
d_gene: TRBD2
CDR3aa: CATSKGLAVSYEQYF
CDR3nt: TGTGCCACCAGCAAGGGACTAGCGGTCTCCTACGAGCAGTACTTC

v_gene: TRBV28
abundance: NA
j_gene: TRBJ1-6
d_gene: NA
CDR3aa: CASSLSQGFGSYNSPLHF
CDR3nt: TGTGCCAGCAGTTTATCTCAGGGTTTCGGCTCCTATAATTCACCCCTCCACTTT

v_gene: TRBV29-1
abundance: NA
j_gene: TRBJ1-2
d_gene: NA
CDR3aa: CSAYLDGYTF
CDR3nt: TGCAGCGCATACCTGGATGGCTACACCTTC

v_gene: TRBV7-2
abundance: NA
j_gene: TRBJ2-5
d_gene: NA
CDR3aa: CASSLGGTAGEQYF
CDR3nt: TGTGCCAGCAGCTTAGGGGGGACAGCGGGGGAGCAGTACTTC

v_gene: TRBV18
abundance: NA
j_gene: TRBJ1-1
d_gene: NA
CDR3aa: CASSHDGGEAFF
CDR3nt: TGTGCCAGCTCACACGACGGGGGTGAAGCTTTCTTT

v_gene: TRBV20-1
abundance: NA
j_gene: TRBJ2-3
d_gene: TRBD2
CDR3aa: CSAYGGGRADTQYF
CDR3nt: TGCAGTGCTTACGGCGGAGGGAGGGCAGATACGCAGTATTTT

v_gene: TRBV28
abundance: NA
j_gene: TRBJ2-7
d_gene: NA
CDR3aa: CASSMVTGYYEQYF
CDR3nt: TGTGCCAGCAGTATGGTTACTGGCTACTACGAGCAGTACTTC

v_gene: TRBV2
abundance: NA
j_gene: TRBJ2-7
d_gene: NA
CDR3aa: CASRGRRQYF
CDR3nt: TGTGCCAGCAGAGGCAGACGCCAGTACTTC

v_gene: TRBV28
abundance: few
j_gene: TRBJ2-7
d_gene: NA
CDR3aa: CASSSPSEQYF
CDR3nt: TGTGCCAGCAGTTCCCCGTCGGAGCAGTACTTC